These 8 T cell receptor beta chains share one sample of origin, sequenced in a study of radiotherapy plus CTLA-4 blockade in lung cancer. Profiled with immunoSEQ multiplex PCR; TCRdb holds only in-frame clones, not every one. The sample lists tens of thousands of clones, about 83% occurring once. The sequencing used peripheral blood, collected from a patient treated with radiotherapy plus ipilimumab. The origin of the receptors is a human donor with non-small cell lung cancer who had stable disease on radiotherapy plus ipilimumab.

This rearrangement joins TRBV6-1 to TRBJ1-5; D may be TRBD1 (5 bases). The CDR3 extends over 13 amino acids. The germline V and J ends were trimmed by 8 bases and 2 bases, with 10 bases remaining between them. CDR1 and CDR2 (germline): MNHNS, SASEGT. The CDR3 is CASWDSGNQPQHF. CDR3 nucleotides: TGTGCCAGCTGGGACTCCGGCAATCAGCCCCAGCATTTT.

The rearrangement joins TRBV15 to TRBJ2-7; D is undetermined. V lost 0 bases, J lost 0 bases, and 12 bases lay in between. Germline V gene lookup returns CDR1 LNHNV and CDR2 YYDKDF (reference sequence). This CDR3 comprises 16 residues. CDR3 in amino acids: CATSRDPPGFSYEQYF. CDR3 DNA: TGTGCCACCAGCAGAGATCCACCCGGGTTCTCCTACGAGCAGTACTTC. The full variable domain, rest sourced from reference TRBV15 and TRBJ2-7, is DAMVIQNPRYQVTQFGKPVTLSCSQTLNHNVMYWYQQKSSQAPKLLFHYYDKDFNNEADTPDNFQSRRPNTSFCFLDIRSPGLGDTAMYLCATSRDPPGFSYEQYFGPGTRLTVT.

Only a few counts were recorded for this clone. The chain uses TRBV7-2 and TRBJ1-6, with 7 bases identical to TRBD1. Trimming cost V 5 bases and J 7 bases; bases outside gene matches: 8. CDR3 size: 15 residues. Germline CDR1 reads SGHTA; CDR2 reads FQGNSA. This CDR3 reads CASSAQGVANSPLHF. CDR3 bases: TGTGCCAGCAGCGCCCAGGGGGTGGCCAATTCACCCCTCCACTTT.

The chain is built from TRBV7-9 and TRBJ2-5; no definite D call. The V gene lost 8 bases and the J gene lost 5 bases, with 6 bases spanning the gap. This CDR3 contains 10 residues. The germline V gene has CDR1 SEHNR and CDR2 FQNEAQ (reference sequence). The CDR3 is CASRGETQYF. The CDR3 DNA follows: TGTGCCAGCCGTGGGGAGACCCAGTACTTC.

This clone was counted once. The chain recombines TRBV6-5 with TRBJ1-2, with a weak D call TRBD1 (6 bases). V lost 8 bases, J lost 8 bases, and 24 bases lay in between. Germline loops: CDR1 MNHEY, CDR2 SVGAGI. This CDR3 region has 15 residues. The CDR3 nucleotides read TGTGCCAGCTACAGGCAGGGGTCAACGGTCTTCGGCTACACCTTC. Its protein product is CASYRQGSTVFGYTF.

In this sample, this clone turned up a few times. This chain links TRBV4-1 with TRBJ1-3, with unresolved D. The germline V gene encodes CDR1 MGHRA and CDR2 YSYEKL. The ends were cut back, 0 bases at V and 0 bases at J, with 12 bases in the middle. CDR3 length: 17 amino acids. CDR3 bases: TGCGCCAGCAGCCAAGATTCCGGCGGAAACTCTGGAAACACCATATATTTT. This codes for CASSQDSGGNSGNTIYF.

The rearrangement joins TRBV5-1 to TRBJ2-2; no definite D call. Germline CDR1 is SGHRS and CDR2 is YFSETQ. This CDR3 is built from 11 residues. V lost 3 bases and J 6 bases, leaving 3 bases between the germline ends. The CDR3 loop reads CASSWAGELFF. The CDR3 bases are TGCGCCAGCAGCTGGGCCGGGGAGCTGTTTTTT.

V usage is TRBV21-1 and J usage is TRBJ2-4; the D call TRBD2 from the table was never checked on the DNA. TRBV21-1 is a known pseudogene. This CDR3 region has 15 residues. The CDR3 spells CASSKGGLAKNIQYF. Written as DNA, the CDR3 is TGTGCCAGCAGCAAAGGAGGTCTAGCCAAAAACATTCAGTACTTC.